These 24 T cell receptor beta chains were sequenced from one sample in a study of blood T cells in healthy people across ages (dated by TCRdb to between 2015 and 2016). The library was produced with 5' RACE. TCRdb records Illumina HiSeq 2500 as the sequencer. The second PCR ran for roughly 7 to 12 cycles and used a J-beta primer mix along with a sample-barcoded 5' primer. In-frame beta chains were kept once TCRdb had trimmed the public reads at Q25 with fastp and called clones with MiXCR. Entries are consolidated by CDR3 protein sequence, retaining the most common genes and DNA. This sample lists more than 1,000,000 distinct CDR3 sequences; less than 25% were detected once. Jointly, the top ten make up around 0.75% of the sample. This sample was also put to use in a study of T cells of mothers and their children.

The sequencing sample was made of blood. These receptors were taken from a girl aged 2 to 9 in good health.

This clonotype was seen only a few times. V gene TRBV20-1 combines with J gene TRBJ2-7, with D perhaps TRBD1 (5 bases). The V end was cut by 5 bases, the J end by 4 bases, with 21 bases between. Germline assignment: CDR1 DFQATT and CDR2 SNEGSKA (reference sequence). The CDR3 is 15 residues long. The DNA for the CDR3 is TGCAGTGCTGCCCCCGTGGAGACAGAGATTTACGAGCAGTACTTC. Protein sequence: CSAAPVETEIYEQYF.

This clonotype was observed once. This chain joins TRBV28 and TRBJ2-3; possibly TRBD2 for D (6 bases). The length of the CDR3 is 16 residues. The germline V gene has CDR1 MDHEN and CDR2 SYDVKM. Trimming removed 4 bases at V and 1 base at J, with 15 bases between. The CDR3 region has the DNA TGTGCCAGCAGTTCACCCACTAGCTCCCGCACAGATACGCAGTATTTT. Protein: CASSSPTSSRTDTQYF.

Turning to this clonotype: At one of its ends the junction is not consistent with the germline gene, which may arise from a read error. The genes are TRBV27 and TRBJ2-5; tentative D call: TRBD2 (6 bases). The CDR3 is 14 amino acids. CDR1 and CDR2 from the germline V gene are MNHEY and SMNVEV (reference sequence). CDR3 protein: CVSSYVAAQETQYF. The DNA of the CDR3 is TGTGTCAGCAGTTATGTAGCGGCACAAGAGACCCAGTACTTC.

This sequence joins TRBV19 and TRBJ1-2; D ambiguous. Germline lookup yields CDR1 LNHDA and CDR2 SQIVND (reference sequence). This CDR3 has 15 amino acids. V lost 3 bases to trimming and J lost 5 bases, with 16 bases between them. In nucleotides, the CDR3 is TGTGCCAGTAGTATTCCATGGGATTCGTTTTATGGCTACACCTTC. Its protein is CASSIPWDSFYGYTF.

The genes are TRBV4-2 and TRBJ2-1; 13 positions match TRBD2. The length of the CDR3 is 16 residues. Germline CDR1 reads LGHNA; CDR2 reads YNFKEQ. The V and J ends lost 0 bases and 5 bases, in that order; junction bases with no gene match: 1. The CDR3 DNA reads as TGTGCCAGCAGCCAAGACGGACTAGCGGGAGACAATGAGCAGTTCTTC. Translation gives CASSQDGLAGDNEQFF.

At least ten counts were recorded for this clonotype. The chain couples TRBV2 to TRBJ2-1; D is unresolved. V lost 4 bases, J lost 6 bases, and 1 base lay in between. Germline CDR1 is SNHLY and CDR2 is FYNNEI. The CDR3 spans 10 residues. The CDR3 nucleotides read TGTGCCAGCAGTGTCAATGAGCAGTTCTTC. As protein: CASSVNEQFF.

The table lists this clonotype with a count of one. The J gene is TRBJ2-5, the V gene TRBV2, with 7 bases aligning to TRBD2. CDR1 is SNHLY and CDR2 is FYNNEI in the germline V gene. This CDR3 has 15 amino acids. V shed 2 bases and J 2 bases; nucleotides not matched to a gene: 5. The CDR3 sequence is CASSEPSGEQETQYF. The CDR3 bases are TGTGCCAGCAGTGAACCCAGCGGGGAACAAGAGACCCAGTACTTC.

This clonotype was counted between two and nine times. The chain joins TRBV10-3 to TRBJ2-5, with TRBD2 matching over 10 bases. The DNA end is a closer match to TRBJ2-7, so the J assignment may be wrong. CDR3 length equals 12 residues. The germline CDR1 and CDR2 sequences are ENHRY and SYGVKD. CDR3 residues: CAIRGTSDEQYF. CDR3 nucleotides: TGTGCCATCAGGGGGACTAGCGACGAGCAGTACTTC.

The CDR3 is CASSLSQGPSGFYNEQFF. Here the CDR3 DNA reads TGTGCCAGCAGTTTATCCCAAGGGCCTAGCGGTTTCTACAATGAGCAGTTCTTC. V and J are TRBV27 and TRBJ2-1; 7 bases agree with TRBD2. CDR1 and CDR2 from the germline V gene are MNHEY and SMNVEV (reference sequence). V was clipped by 0 bases and J by 3 bases; unmatched bases: 11. CDR3 length equals 18 residues.

In this sample, this clonotype turned up a few times. The CDR3 does not end in the conserved phenylalanine or tryptophan, so this is likely a read error. The chain has TRBV27 and TRBJ1-4; D call uncertain. Trimming removed 3 bases at V and 8 bases at J, with 7 bases between. The CDR3 has 12 amino acids. The V gene's germline CDR1 is MNHEY and CDR2 SMNVEV (reference sequence). This chain's CDR3 is CASSLAGEKLFL. The CDR3 DNA is TGTGCCAGCAGTTTGGCTGGGGAAAAACTGTTTCTT.

This clonotype appeared a few times. V and J are TRBV20-1 and TRBJ2-5; tentative D call: TRBD1 (6 bases). The CDR3 has 14 residues. Trimming left V 7 bases short and J 0 bases short, with 15 bases between. CDR1 and CDR2 from the germline V gene are DFQATT and SNEGSKA (reference sequence). In DNA form, the CDR3 reads TGCAGTGTCAGGGGTCGGCGGAACCAAGAGACCCAGTACTTC. It encodes CSVRGRRNQETQYF.

The J gene is TRBJ1-2, the V gene TRBV6-5, with TRBD1 as a possible D gene (5 bases). The CDR3 is made up of 14 amino acids. In germline, CDR1 is MNHEY, CDR2 SVGAGI. The ends were cut back, 2 bases at V and 0 bases at J, with 7 bases in the middle. The CDR3 region is CASSYDSSNYGYTF. The CDR3 region has the DNA TGTGCCAGCAGTTACGACAGTTCTAACTATGGCTACACCTTC.

The V call is TRBV6-6, the J call TRBJ2-6; D unclear. From germline, CDR1 is MNHNY and CDR2 SVGAGI (reference sequence). V dropped 0 bases and J dropped 6 bases, with 9 bases sitting between them. This CDR3 spans 15 amino acids. The DNA for the CDR3 is TGTGCCAGCAGTTACTCTGTGAGTTTGGCCAACGTCCTGACTTTC. Encoded protein: CASSYSVSLANVLTF.

The genes are TRBV7-9 and TRBJ1-2; no clear D. Germline-derived CDR1 and CDR2 are SEHNR and FQNEAQ (reference sequence). The CDR3 spans 16 residues. Trimming left V 5 bases short and J 0 bases short, with 16 bases between. The CDR3 DNA reads TGTGCCAGCAGCCCGACCGTTGCTCAAACTAACTATGGCTACACCTTC. Translated: CASSPTVAQTNYGYTF.

This chain uses TRBV20-1 with TRBJ2-1; 7 bases map to TRBD2. The CDR3 is 13 amino acids. After removal of 6 bases from V and 8 bases from J, the junction contained 10 bases not matched to a gene. Germline V gene lookup returns CDR1 DFQATT and CDR2 SNEGSKA (reference sequence). CDR3 loop: CSAGTSAGDEQFF. CDR3 DNA sequence: TGCAGTGCGGGCACTTCCGCGGGAGATGAGCAGTTCTTC.

The chain couples TRBV28 to TRBJ2-3; D unclear. Germline assignment: CDR1 MDHEN and CDR2 SYDVKM. This CDR3 has 15 amino acids. V shed 3 bases and J shed 0 bases, with 10 bases lying between them. The CDR3 DNA reads as TGTGCCAGCAGTTTGACCGGGTTGAGCACAGATACGCAGTATTTT. It codes for CASSLTGLSTDTQYF. The full variable domain, its missing parts supplied by reference TRBV28 and TRBJ2-3, is DVKVTQSSRYLVKRTGEKVFLECVQDMDHENMFWYRQDPGLGLRLIYFSYDVKMKEKGDIPEGYSVSREKKERFSLILESASTNQTSMYLCASSLTGLSTDTQYFGPGTRLTVL.

J is TRBJ2-2 and V is TRBV21-1. TRBV21-1 is annotated as a pseudogene. The CDR3 spans 13 residues. The CDR3 spells CASSRWDTGELFF. The DNA of the CDR3 is TGTGCCAGCAGCAGATGGGACACCGGGGAGCTGTTTTTT.

The V gene is TRBV28, the J gene TRBJ1-2; TRBD1 is a possible D gene (5 bases). Trimming took off 4 bases at V and 6 bases at J, with 18 bases between the two ends. The germline CDR1 and CDR2 sequences are MDHEN and SYDVKM. This CDR3 has 15 amino acids. CDR3 in DNA: TGTGCCAGCAGTTATACAGGTTTGGGTTCGAATGGCTACACCTTC. Protein product: CASSYTGLGSNGYTF.

In this sample, this clonotype turned up a few times. The chain has TRBV20-1 and TRBJ2-5; D possibly corresponds to TRBD1 (6 bases). The CDR3 spans 14 residues. Germline V gene lookup returns CDR1 DFQATT and CDR2 SNEGSKA (reference sequence). V dropped 0 bases and J dropped 2 bases, with 10 bases sitting between them. The CDR3 here is CSARDGGQQETQYF. The CDR3, as DNA: TGCAGTGCTAGAGATGGCGGACAGCAAGAGACCCAGTACTTC.

Only a few counts were recorded for this clonotype. V and J are TRBV19 and TRBJ2-7, with TRBD1 as a possible D gene (6 bases). The CDR3 runs 14 residues. CDR1 is LNHDA, CDR2 SQIVND, per germline (reference sequence). With 8 bases removed from V and 3 bases from J, the gap between germline ends came to 17 bases. CDR3 nucleotides: TGTGCCAGTGGGGGAATCGAACAGGGCTACGAGCAGTACTTC. Protein product: CASGGIEQGYEQYF.

V is TRBV12-3 or TRBV12-4 and J is TRBJ2-5; no clear D. The CDR3 extends over 13 amino acids. The ends were cut back, 4 bases at V and 5 bases at J, with 11 bases in the middle. The CDR3 is CASSYDRRETQYF. The CDR3 DNA reads as TGTGCCAGCAGTTATGATCGAAGGGAGACCCAGTACTTC.

CDR3 DNA sequence: TGCAGTGTTAGTGCAGATTCTCAAGAGACCCAGTACTTC. This encodes CSVSADSQETQYF. The rearrangement links TRBV20-1 to TRBJ2-5, with D unresolved. V was cut by 7 bases and J by 2 bases, with 14 bases left in between. The CDR3 totals 13 residues. Germline CDR1 is DFQATT and CDR2 is SNEGSKA (reference sequence).

This clonotype was observed a handful of times. Given the absence of the conserved phenylalanine or tryptophan at the CDR3 end, a read error is likely. This CDR3 is CASRSREGNEQFL. Here the CDR3 DNA reads TGCGCCAGCAGATCGAGGGAGGGCAATGAGCAGTTCCTC. The chain uses TRBV5-1 and TRBJ2-5; TRBD2 matches 7 bases. The last part of the DNA fits TRBJ2-1 better; the J call may be wrong. CDR3 length equals 13 residues. In germline, CDR1 is SGHRS, CDR2 YFSETQ.

The J gene is TRBJ2-3, the V gene TRBV27; 10 bases are a match to TRBD2. This CDR3 region has 16 residues. V was clipped by 5 bases and J by 3 bases; unmatched bases: 8. CDR1 and CDR2 (germline): MNHEY, SMNVEV (reference sequence). Here the CDR3 reads CASSPSPSGSTDTQYF. The CDR3 nucleotides are TGTGCCAGCAGTCCTTCTCCTAGCGGGAGTACAGATACGCAGTATTTT.